This T cell receptor (beta chain) is from a study of regulatory T cells in long-lasting Graves disease. Time point given: persistent/refractory GD, antithyroid drugs over 5 years with positive TRAb. The TCR library was made from RNA extracted from PBMCs. Study-wide results and caveats: It was in persistent disease that TRBV28, TRBJ1-2 and TRBJ2-5 were favored. Persistent Graves' disease cases displayed lower TCR diversity than newly diagnosed ones.

The CDR3 runs 13 residues. Germline V gene data show CDR1 as MNHEY and CDR2 as SVGEGT. V was pared by 4 bases and J by 3 bases, with 3 bases of the junction left unmatched. The table lists this clonotype with many counts. What it binds is unknown. In building TCR beta libraries, iRepertoire HTBI primers were used together with Arm-PCR of CDR3 regions. TCRdb re-called the multiplex PCR reads through MiXCR, storing one row per CDR3 protein. The data contain a few hundred thousand distinct CDR3 sequences, 20% to 25% of them singletons. The origin of this receptor is a female donor with Graves disease. The source material was peripheral blood mononuclear cells (PBMCs), sampled when the disease was refractory, from a patient treated with antithyroid drugs. The rearrangement links TRBV6-2 or TRBV6-3 to TRBJ2-7; 7 bases fit TRBD2. In DNA, the CDR3 is TGTGCCAGCAGTTCCGCTAGCGGCTACGAGCAGTACTTC. Protein product: CASSSASGYEQYF.